The rows below give T cell receptor beta chains drawn from one sample of a study of cytomegalovirus exposure and HLA in healthy donors. Sequencing was performed with immunoSEQ multiplex PCR; in TCRdb, only in-frame clones are kept and a portion is missing. In the table there are 95,000 to 120,000 clones, 67% of which are singletons. Sequenced material: PBMCs. The receptor source for this set is a man aged 18 to 30 in good health and CMV-seropositive. Each CDR3 is given with its conserved first and last residue. A D gene is named only where the DNA matches it firmly. Only part of the rows carry a size: once, few, many, or a class if the clone is expanded.

>.|TRBV2|TRBJ2-7|TRBD2
TGTGCCAGCAGCGACTTAGTCCCGGGACTAGCGGGGAGCGAGCAGTACTTC
CASSDLVPGLAGSEQYF
>few|TRBV11-3|TRBJ2-5|TRBD1
TGTGCCAGCAGCTTATCCTGGGACAGGGACCAAGAGACCCAGTACTTC
CASSLSWDRDQETQYF
>.|TRBV30|TRBJ2-1|TRBD1
TGTGCCTGGAGTGTCAAGGGGGCCCCCTGCGAGCAGTTCTTC
CAWSVKGAPCEQFF
>.|TRBV6-5|TRBJ2-7|.
TGTGCCAGCAGGAACGTTCCGGACAGTAACGAGCAGTACTTC
CASRNVPDSNEQYF
>.|TRBV7-2|TRBJ1-5|TRBD1
TGTGCCAGCAGCCTAGGGGGACAGAACCCTAATCAGCCCCAGCATTTT
CASSLGGQNPNQPQHF
>.|TRBV28|TRBJ1-2|.
TGTGCCAGCAGTTTCGGCTATGGCTACACCTTC
CASSFGYGYTF
>.|TRBV14|TRBJ2-7|.
TGTGCCAGCAGCCAAGATCGCGAGCAGTACTTC
CASSQDREQYF
>once|TRBV18|TRBJ2-6|.
TGTGCCAGCTCACCACTCCGACAGGGACTTGGGGCCAACGTCCTGACTTTC
CASSPLRQGLGANVLTF
>.|TRBV14|TRBJ1-4|.
TGTGCCAGCAGCCAGGACAGCTTTCTCGTTGGCGAAAAACTGTTTTTT
CASSQDSFLVGEKLFF
>.|TRBV28|TRBJ1-5|TRBD1
TGTGCCATCGATACGGGACAGGGGGGTCAGCCCCAGCATTTT
CAIDTGQGGQPQHF
>.|TRBV1|TRBJ2-5|.
TGCACCAGCAGCCTCCGCACCGGGACAGGCCTTGAGAAGACCCAGTACTTC
CTSSLRTGTGLEKTQYF
>.|TRBV29-1|TRBJ1-2|.
TGCAGCGTTGCCGGAGGGACGGAGTATGGCTACACCTTC
CSVAGGTEYGYTF
>once|TRBV27|TRBJ1-5|.
TGTGCCAGCAAAGGGCAGGGCGAACAGCCCCAGCATTTT
CASKGQGEQPQHF
>once|TRBV28|TRBJ2-3|TRBD2
TGTGCCAGCAGTTCCGGGGGGGCCACAGATACGCAGTATTTT
CASSSGGATDTQYF
>.|TRBV7-9|TRBJ2-7|.
TGTGCCAGCAGCTTCCTGAGCTCCTACGAGCAGTACTTC
CASSFLSSYEQYF
>.|TRBV5-5|TRBJ1-6|.
TGTGCCAGCAGCTTGGGAGGGTCTGCCACCCTTTATAATTCACCCCTCCACTTT
CASSLGGSATLYNSPLHF
>.|TRBV28|TRBJ2-1|.
TGTGCCAGCAGTTTATGGACTACTAGTCCCCATGAGCAGTTCTTC
CASSLWTTSPHEQFF
>.|TRBV6-1|TRBJ1-3|TRBD1
TGTGCCAGCAGTTCGGACAGGGTACCTGGAAACACCATATATTTT
CASSSDRVPGNTIYF
>.|TRBV7-9|TRBJ2-3|.
TGTGCCAGCAGCTCCCTCGAGAGATCCACAGATACGCAGTATTTT
CASSSLERSTDTQYF
>.|TRBV15|TRBJ1-2|TRBD1
TGTGCCACCAGCTCCCGGACAGGGGCTGGGCGCTACACCTTC
CATSSRTGAGRYTF
>.|TRBV10-3|TRBJ2-1|TRBD2
TGTGCCATCAGTGAGTCGCTATTAGGACTAGATCAGTTCTTC
CAISESLLGLDQFF
>few|TRBV19|TRBJ2-5|TRBD1
TGTGCCAGTAGACCTACAGGGGGCTGGGAGACCCAGTACTTC
CASRPTGGWETQYF
>.|TRBV6-6|TRBJ1-5|TRBD1
TGTGCCAGCAGTAAACAGGGGGGTCAGCCCCAGCATTTT
CASSKQGGQPQHF
>.|TRBV5-1|TRBJ2-7|TRBD1
TGCGCCAGCAGCCAGGGACAGGGGGGCTCCTACGAGCAGTACTTC
CASSQGQGGSYEQYF
>few|TRBV30|TRBJ2-5|.
TGTGCCTGGAGTGTTGGAACAGTCCAAGAGACCCAGTACTTC
CAWSVGTVQETQYF
>few|TRBV7-2|TRBJ1-2|TRBD1
TGTGCCAGCAGCGGCCGTGACAGGGCTAACTATGGCTACACCTTC
CASSGRDRANYGYTF
>.|TRBV5-1|TRBJ2-1|TRBD2
TGCGCCAGCAGCTTCGGACTAGCGGGGGGGGCAACCAATGAGCAGTTCTTC
CASSFGLAGGATNEQFF
>.|TRBV9|TRBJ2-5|TRBD1
TGTGCCAGCAGCCCGGGACAGGGGGGAAAGGAGACCCAGTACTTC
CASSPGQGGKETQYF
>.|TRBV4-1|TRBJ1-2|.
TGCGCCAGCAGCCAAGTCGGGGGTGGCTACACCTTC
CASSQVGGGYTF
>few|TRBV4-1|TRBJ2-1|.
TGCGCCAGCAGCCAACTGGCGGTAAATGAGCAGTTCTTC
CASSQLAVNEQFF
>.|TRBV5-4|TRBJ2-4|.
TGTGCCAGCAGCCCACCGGGTACGGGCATTCAGTACTTC
CASSPPGTGIQYF
>.|TRBV5-5|TRBJ2-5|.
TGTGCCAGCAGCTTGGGCCCGGGAGAGACCCAGTACTTC
CASSLGPGETQYF
>.|TRBV6-5|TRBJ1-6|TRBD1
TGTGCCAGCAGGAAGACAGGGGGTATTTCACCCCTCCACTTT
CASRKTGGISPLHF
>.|TRBV4-1|TRBJ1-2|.
TGCGCCAGCAGCCAAGACCTACTCATGACAGGCGAACATGGCTACACCTTC
CASSQDLLMTGEHGYTF
>.|TRBV11-3|TRBJ1-2|TRBD1
TGTGCCAGCAGCTTAAGTTCAGGGGGAGGTGGCTACACCTTC
CASSLSSGGGGYTF
>.|TRBV5-1|TRBJ2-3|TRBD2
TGCGCCAGCAGCTTCGGCCTAGCGGGGGTTCGGGTGACAGATACGCAGTATTTT
CASSFGLAGVRVTDTQYF
>.|TRBV19|TRBJ1-5|.
TGTGCCAGTAGTATGTATGGGGGCGGTCAGCCCCAGCATTTT
CASSMYGGGQPQHF
>.|TRBV7-9|TRBJ1-1|TRBD1
TGTGCCAGCAGCTTAGGGGACAGGGAAATGAACACTGAAGCTTTCTTT
CASSLGDREMNTEAFF
>.|TRBV7-9|TRBJ2-3|TRBD2
TGTGCCAGCAGCTTCCTGTTAGGTAGCGGGGGCACAGATACGCAGTATTTT
CASSFLLGSGGTDTQYF
>.|TRBV20-1|TRBJ1-1|.
TGCAGGGTGCCAGGAAACACTGAAGCTTTCTTT
CRVPGNTEAFF
>.|TRBV5-1|TRBJ2-1|.
TGCGCCAGCAGCCCCCGGCCGGGACTCTCAACAAACAATGAGCAGTTCTTC
CASSPRPGLSTNNEQFF
>.|TRBV14|TRBJ1-6|.
TGTGCCAGCAGCCAAAAGTCACAGATAAATTCACCCCTCCACTTT
CASSQKSQINSPLHF
>.|TRBV5-3|TRBJ1-5|.
TGTGCCAGAACTTGGGGAGAGAACAATCAGCCCCAGCATTTT
CARTWGENNQPQHF
>few|TRBV6-5|TRBJ1-4|.
TGTGCCAGCAGTTACGATAGCGGGGTGAGCGAAAAACTGTTTTTT
CASSYDSGVSEKLFF
>.|TRBV28|TRBJ1-1|.
TGTGCCAGCAGTTCCAGAAAGACAGGACCAAGGCAAGCTTTCTTT
CASSSRKTGPRQAFF
>.|TRBV27|TRBJ2-1|.
TGTGCCAGCAGTTACGCCGGTGCGGGGCAGTTCTTC
CASSYAGAGQFF
>.|TRBV4-2|TRBJ2-5|TRBD2
TGTGCCAGCAGCCAAGTTCAGCGGGGGGTTCAAGAGACCCAGTACTTC
CASSQVQRGVQETQYF
>.|TRBV11-2|TRBJ2-6|TRBD2
TGTGCCAGCAGCCGGACTAGTTTTGGGGCCAACGTCCTGACTTTC
CASSRTSFGANVLTF
>.|TRBV5-1|TRBJ1-2|.
TGCGCCAGCAGCCGCCGCGACTCTAACTATGGCTACACCTTC
CASSRRDSNYGYTF
>.|TRBV2|TRBJ1-1|TRBD1
TGTGCCAGCATTGCGGACAGGGGGAGACAGAACACTGAAGCTTTCTTT
CASIADRGRQNTEAFF
>once|TRBV11-2|TRBJ2-3|TRBD2
TGTGCCAGCAGCTTAGGAGGAGCGGGGGCGTACACAGATACGCAGTATTTT
CASSLGGAGAYTDTQYF